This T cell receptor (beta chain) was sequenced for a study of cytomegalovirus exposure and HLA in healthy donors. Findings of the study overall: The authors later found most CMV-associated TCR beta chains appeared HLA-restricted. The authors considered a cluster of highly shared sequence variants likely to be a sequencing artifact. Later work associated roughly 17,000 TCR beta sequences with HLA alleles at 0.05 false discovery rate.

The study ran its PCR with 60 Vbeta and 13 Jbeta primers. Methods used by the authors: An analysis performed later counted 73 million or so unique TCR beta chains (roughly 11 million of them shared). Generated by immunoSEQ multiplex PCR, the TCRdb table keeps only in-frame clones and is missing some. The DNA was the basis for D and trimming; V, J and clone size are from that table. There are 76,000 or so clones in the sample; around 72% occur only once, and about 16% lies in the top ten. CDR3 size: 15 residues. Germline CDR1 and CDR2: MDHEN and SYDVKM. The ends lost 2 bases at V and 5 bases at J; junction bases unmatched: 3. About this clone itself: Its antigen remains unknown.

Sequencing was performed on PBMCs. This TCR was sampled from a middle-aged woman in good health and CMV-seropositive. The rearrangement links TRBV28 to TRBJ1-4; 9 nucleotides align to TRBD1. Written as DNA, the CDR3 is TGTGCCAGCAGTTTAAGGGGACAGGGAAATGAAAAACTGTTTTTT. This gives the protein CASSLRGQGNEKLFF.